This entry lists 15 T cell receptor beta chains sequenced from one sample in a study of shared T cell receptors in the human thymus. Method: immunoSEQ multiplex PCR; TCRdb's copy keeps in-frame clones and lacks some. The sample lists 55,000 to 75,000 clones; more than 90% were seen once. Material: thymocytes. All receptors come from a human donor.

The chain uses TRBV28 and TRBJ1-2, with unresolved D. The CDR3 loop spans 14 amino acids. Germline V gene data show CDR1 as MDHEN and CDR2 as SYDVKM. V was pared by 5 bases and J by 5 bases, with 15 bases between. This chain's CDR3 is CASSPDPTLYGYTF. CDR3 sequence (DNA): TGTGCCAGCAGTCCGGATCCGACACTATATGGCTACACCTTC.

This chain joins TRBV7-2 and TRBJ2-1, with D possibly called TRBD1 or TRBD2 (5 bases each). This CDR3 region has 15 residues. The V end was cut by 5 bases, the J end by 7 bases, with 18 bases between. In germline, CDR1 is SGHTA, CDR2 FQGNSA. CDR3 sequence (DNA): TGTGCCAGCAGCCCGCCCGGGACCACCTGGAATGAGCAGTTCTTC. Protein sequence: CASSPPGTTWNEQFF.

For the CDR3, the DNA is TGTGCCAGCAGCGTCAAGCCTCAAACCGGGACGAACTCTGGAAACACCATATATTTT. As protein: CASSVKPQTGTNSGNTIYF. The chain uses TRBV9 and TRBJ1-3; D perhaps matches TRBD1 (5 bases). This CDR3 has 19 amino acids. The germline CDR1 and CDR2 sequences are SGDLS and YYNGEE. V lost 2 bases, J lost 0 bases, and 21 bases lay in between.

This clone was picked up one time. The CDR3 is CASSQDRGGGNTIYF. CDR3 nucleotides: TGCGCCAGCAGCCAAGACAGGGGAGGAGGAAACACCATATATTTT. The gene calls are TRBV4-1 and TRBJ1-3; TRBD1 is a possible D gene (6 bases). The germline gives CDR1 MGHRA, CDR2 YSYEKL. V lost 0 bases and J lost 4, with 10 bases in between. This CDR3 has 15 amino acids.

The chain carries TRBV4-3 and TRBJ2-1; 7 bases are shared with TRBD1. The CDR3 spans 14 residues. Trimming cost V 7 bases and J 4 bases; bases outside gene matches: 7. Germline V lookup: CDR1 LGHNA, CDR2 YSLEER. The DNA of the CDR3 is TGCGCCAGCACCACGAACAGGGGATACAATGAGCAGTTCTTC. It codes for CASTTNRGYNEQFF.

This sequence joins TRBV4-2 and TRBJ2-2; 10 nucleotides align to TRBD2. V lost 1 base and J lost 6; bases outside the gene matches: 11. Germline CDR1 LGHNA, CDR2 YNFKEQ. CDR3 length: 18 residues. The CDR3 bases are TGTGCCAGCAGCCAAGGAAGCGGGGGGGCTAGAGTCGCCGGGGAGCTGTTTTTT. Translated: CASSQGSGGARVAGELFF.

V gene TRBV5-1 combines with J gene TRBJ1-1; TRBD1 agrees at 7 bases. Germline V CDR1 and CDR2: SGHRS, YFSETQ. With 3 bases clipped from V and 1 base from J, the junction kept 12 bases outside the gene matches. This CDR3 has 17 amino acids. In DNA form, the CDR3 reads TGCGCCAGCAGCTCTCCTTCGACAGGGACTACGAACACTGAAGCTTTCTTT. Protein sequence: CASSSPSTGTTNTEAFF.

This sequence joins TRBV11-2 and TRBJ1-2; D gene ambiguous. Germline CDR1 and CDR2: SGHAT and FQNNGV. Trimming shortened V by 5 bases and J by 3 bases, and 16 bases separated the two germline ends. The CDR3 runs 15 residues. CDR3 bases: TGTGCCAGCAGCCTGAAGGACCTCTCGGACTATGGCTACACCTTC. This gives the protein CASSLKDLSDYGYTF.

CDR3 protein: CASSYSGGSEAFF. The CDR3 coding sequence is TGTGCCAGCAGTTACTCTGGCGGGTCTGAAGCTTTCTTT. The chain is built from TRBV6-5 and TRBJ1-1, with unresolved D. V lost 0 bases and J lost 6, with 8 bases in between. This CDR3 comprises 13 residues. Germline V lookup: CDR1 MNHEY, CDR2 SVGAGI.

The CDR3 here is CASSERGVLYEQYF. CDR3 DNA sequence: TGTGCCAGCAGCGAACGGGGAGTTCTCTACGAGCAGTACTTC. V and J are TRBV7-2 and TRBJ2-7, with D possibly being TRBD2 (5 bases). Trimming stripped 5 bases from V and 3 bases from J, with 14 bases between. The CDR3 is 14 amino acids. Germline CDR1 is SGHTA and CDR2 is FQGNSA.

This chain links TRBV6-7 with TRBJ1-5, with D possibly TRBD1 on 5 matching bases. TRBV6-7 is reported as an ORF; its role is uncertain. V lost 6 bases and J lost 0, with 12 bases in between. This CDR3 contains 15 residues. CDR3 sequence reads: CASRPDDSSNQPQHF. The CDR3 DNA sequence: TGTGCCAGCAGACCCGACGACAGTAGCAATCAGCCCCAGCATTTT.

The CDR3 DNA follows: TGTGCCAGCAGCTCCTGGACAGTCCTATATAGCAATCAGCCCCAGCATTTT. Protein: CASSSWTVLYSNQPQHF. The V gene is TRBV7-6, the J gene TRBJ1-5; the D gene is possibly TRBD1 (6 bases). Trimming took off 4 bases at V and 0 bases at J, with 16 bases between the two ends. From germline, CDR1 is SGHVS and CDR2 FNYEAQ. This CDR3 has 17 amino acids. Based on the CDR3 plus reference TRBV7-6 and TRBJ1-5, the full variable domain is GAGVSQSPRYKVTKRGQDVALRCDPISGHVSLYWYRQALGQGPEFLTYFNYEAQQDKSGLPNDRFSAERPEGSISTLTIQRTEQRDSAMYRCASSSWTVLYSNQPQHFGDGTRLSIL.

The genes are TRBV27 and TRBJ1-2, with TRBD1 identical over 7 bases. Losses at the gene ends were 3 bases for V and 4 bases for J; bases not matched to a gene: 2. The CDR3 covers 13 residues. Germline V CDR1 and CDR2: MNHEY, SMNVEV (reference sequence). The CDR3 is CASSFGTAYGYTF. The CDR3 DNA sequence: TGTGCCAGCAGTTTCGGGACAGCCTATGGCTACACCTTC.

The rearrangement joins TRBV29-1 to TRBJ1-2; no reliable D call. The germline V gene has CDR1 SQVTM and CDR2 ANQGSEA. Deletions cut 0 bases from V and 4 bases from J, with 15 bases between. CDR3 length: 15 amino acids. CDR3 DNA: TGCAGCGTTGAAGATGGCGTAGAAGCGGGCTATGGCTACACCTTC. Translating it yields CSVEDGVEAGYGYTF.

This rearrangement joins TRBV15 to TRBJ2-3; TRBD2 matches 9 bases. The CDR3 totals 16 residues. In germline, CDR1 is LNHNV, CDR2 YYDKDF (reference sequence). V dropped 1 base and J dropped 2; count of bases not matched to a gene: 4. The CDR3 DNA follows: TGTGCCACCAGCAGAGGGGTAGCGGGGGCCACAGATACGCAGTATTTT. This sequence encodes CATSRGVAGATDTQYF.